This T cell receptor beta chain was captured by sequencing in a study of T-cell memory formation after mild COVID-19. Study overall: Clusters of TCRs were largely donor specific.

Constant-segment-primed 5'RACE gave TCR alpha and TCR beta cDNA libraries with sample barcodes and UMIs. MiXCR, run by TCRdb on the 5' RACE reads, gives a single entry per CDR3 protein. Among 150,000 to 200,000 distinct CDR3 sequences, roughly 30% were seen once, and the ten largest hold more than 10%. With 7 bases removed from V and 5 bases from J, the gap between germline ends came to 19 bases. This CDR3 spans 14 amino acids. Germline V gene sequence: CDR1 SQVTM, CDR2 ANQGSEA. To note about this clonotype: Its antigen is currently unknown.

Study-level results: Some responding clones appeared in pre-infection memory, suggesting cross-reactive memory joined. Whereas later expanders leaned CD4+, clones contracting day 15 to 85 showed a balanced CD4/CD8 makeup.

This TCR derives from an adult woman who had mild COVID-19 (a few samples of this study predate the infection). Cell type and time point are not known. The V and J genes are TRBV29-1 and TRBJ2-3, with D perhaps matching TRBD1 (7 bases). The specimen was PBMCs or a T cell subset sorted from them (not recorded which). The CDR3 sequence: CSAEEGALGDTQYF. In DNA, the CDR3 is TGCAGCGCCGAGGAGGGGGCGTTGGGAGATACGCAGTATTTT.